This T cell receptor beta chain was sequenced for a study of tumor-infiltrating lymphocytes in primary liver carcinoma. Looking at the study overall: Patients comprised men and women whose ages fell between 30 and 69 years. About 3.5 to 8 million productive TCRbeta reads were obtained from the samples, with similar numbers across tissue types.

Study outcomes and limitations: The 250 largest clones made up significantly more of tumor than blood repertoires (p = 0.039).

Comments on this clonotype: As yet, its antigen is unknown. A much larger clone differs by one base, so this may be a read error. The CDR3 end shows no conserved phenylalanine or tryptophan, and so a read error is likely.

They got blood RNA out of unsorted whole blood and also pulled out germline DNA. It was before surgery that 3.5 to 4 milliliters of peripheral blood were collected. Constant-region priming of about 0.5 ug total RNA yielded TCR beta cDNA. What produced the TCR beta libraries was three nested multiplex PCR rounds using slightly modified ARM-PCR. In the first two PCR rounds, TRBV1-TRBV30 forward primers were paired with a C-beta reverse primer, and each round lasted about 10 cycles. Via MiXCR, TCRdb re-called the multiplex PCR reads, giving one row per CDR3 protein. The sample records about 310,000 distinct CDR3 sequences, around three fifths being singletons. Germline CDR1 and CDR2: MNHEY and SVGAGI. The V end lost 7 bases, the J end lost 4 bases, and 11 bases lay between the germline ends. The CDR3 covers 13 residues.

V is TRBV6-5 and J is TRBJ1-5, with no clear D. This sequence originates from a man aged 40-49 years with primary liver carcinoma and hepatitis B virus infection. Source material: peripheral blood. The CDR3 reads CASTGAGNQPQHS. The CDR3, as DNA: TGTGCCAGCACAGGCGCGGGGAATCAGCCCCAGCATTCT.